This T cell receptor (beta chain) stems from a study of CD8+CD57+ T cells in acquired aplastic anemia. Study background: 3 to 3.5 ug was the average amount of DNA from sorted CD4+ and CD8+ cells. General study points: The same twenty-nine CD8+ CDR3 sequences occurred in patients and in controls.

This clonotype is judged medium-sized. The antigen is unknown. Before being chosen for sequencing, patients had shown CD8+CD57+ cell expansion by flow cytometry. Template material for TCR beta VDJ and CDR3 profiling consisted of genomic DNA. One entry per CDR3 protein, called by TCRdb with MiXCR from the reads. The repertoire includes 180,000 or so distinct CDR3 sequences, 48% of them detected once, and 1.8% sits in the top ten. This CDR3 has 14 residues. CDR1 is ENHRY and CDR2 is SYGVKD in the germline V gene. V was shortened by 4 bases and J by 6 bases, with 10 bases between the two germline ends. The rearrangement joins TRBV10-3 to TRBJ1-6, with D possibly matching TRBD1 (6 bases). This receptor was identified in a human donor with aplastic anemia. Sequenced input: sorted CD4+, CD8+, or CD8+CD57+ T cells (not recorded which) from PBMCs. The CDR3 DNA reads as TGTGCCATCAGTGCAGGACAGCGTAATTCACCCCTCCACTTT. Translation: CAISAGQRNSPLHF.